This TCR beta chain was recovered during a study of cytomegalovirus exposure and HLA in healthy donors. Whole-study findings and limits: A later analysis appeared to link common viral pathogens to several of the most significant clusters. A later analysis revealed that TCR association rates differed between HLA loci, peaking at DRB1 and bottoming out at HLA-C. A highly shared variant cluster was judged a likely technical artifact.

Turning to this clone: The antigen remains unidentified.

Primers for the PCR totalled 60 Vbeta and 13 Jbeta. Clones were sequenced by immunoSEQ multiplex PCR, and TCRdb holds only the in-frame ones, with some missing. The sample has more than 110,000 clones, over 60% seen once. The CDR3 covers 14 residues. From germline, CDR1 is LNHDA and CDR2 SQIVND (reference sequence). Trimming shortened V by 2 bases and J by 0 bases, and 7 bases separated the two germline ends. The rearrangement uses TRBV19 and TRBJ1-1; a weak D match, TRBD1 (5 bases). The clonotype comes from a male donor in good health and CMV-seropositive. The source material was PBMCs. This chain's CDR3 is CASSIQGVNTEAFF. The CDR3 DNA reads as TGTGCCAGTAGTATACAGGGCGTGAACACTGAAGCTTTCTTT. Full variable domain (remainder filled in from reference TRBV19 and TRBJ1-1): DGGITQSPKYLFRKEGQNVTLSCEQNLNHDAMYWYRQDPGQGLRLIYYSQIVNDFQKGDIAEGYSVSREKKESFPLTVTSAQKNPTAFYLCASSIQGVNTEAFFGQGTRLTVV.